There are many counts of the clone carrying this T cell receptor beta chain. The data are from a study of low-dose radiotherapy and immunotherapy resistance in tumors. The CDR3 is 18 amino acids. Looked up from germline, CDR1 is MNHEY and CDR2 is SMNVEV (reference sequence). V shed 8 bases, J shed 1 base, and the junction held 8 bases outside the gene matches. Alpha and beta chains were covered, as first-strand cDNA relied on TRAV- and TRBV-specific primers. Both a constant-region primer and a V-primer adapter served to amplify TCRs across 20 PCR cycles. One entry per CDR3 protein results from TCRdb running MiXCR on the reads. This sample carries almost 45,000 distinct CDR3 sequences, about 25% of them seen once, and the ten largest clones take over 9%. The time point: after trial treatment. As to treatment: LDRT plus nivolumab, ipilimumab, low-dose cyclophosphamide and aspirin (RACIN trial).

The sequence was obtained from a male donor with prostate cancer. Material: PBMCs, obtained after low-dose radiotherapy plus immunotherapy. This rearrangement joins TRBV27 to TRBJ2-2, with 15 bases aligning to TRBD2. CDR3 DNA: TGTGCCAGCGGACTAGCGGGAGGGATGGGGTTGAACACCGGGGAGCTGTTTTTT. This codes for CASGLAGGMGLNTGELFF.